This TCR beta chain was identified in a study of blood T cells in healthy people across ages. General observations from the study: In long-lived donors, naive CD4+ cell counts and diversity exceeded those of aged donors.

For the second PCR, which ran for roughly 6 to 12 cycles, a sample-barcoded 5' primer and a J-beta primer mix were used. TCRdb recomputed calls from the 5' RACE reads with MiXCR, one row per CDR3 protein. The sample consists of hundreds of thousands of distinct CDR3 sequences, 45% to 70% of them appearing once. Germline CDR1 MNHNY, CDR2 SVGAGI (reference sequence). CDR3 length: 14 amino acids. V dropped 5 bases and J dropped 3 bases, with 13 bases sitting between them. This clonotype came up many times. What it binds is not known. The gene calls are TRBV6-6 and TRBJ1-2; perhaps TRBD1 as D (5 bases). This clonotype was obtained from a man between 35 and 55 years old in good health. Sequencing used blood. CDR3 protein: CASSPAGDYYGYTF. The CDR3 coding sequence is TGTGCCAGCAGTCCCGCGGGGGATTACTATGGCTACACCTTC.